This T cell receptor beta chain was identified during a study of radiotherapy plus CTLA-4 blockade in lung cancer. Across the whole study: With 25% to 35% of patients having disease control, objective responses were seen in 15% to 20%. Study-wide results and limits: TCR clones of tumor origin grew in blood after radiotherapy plus ipilimumab. Per reports, early blood T cell clone dynamics, plus interferon-beta, forecast response most strongly.

Using immunoSEQ multiplex PCR, the repertoire was profiled, and TCRdb retains in-frame clones only, with some absent. The table lists 100,000 to 150,000 clones, just under 80% of them singletons. A remark on this clone: Its antigen is as yet unknown.

Patients with chemo-refractory metastatic non-small-cell lung cancer received focal radiation plus CTLA-4 blockade with ipilimumab. Germline V gene lookup returns CDR1 ENHRY and CDR2 SYGVKD. The CDR3 runs to 14 residues. The V and J ends lost 8 bases and 4 bases, in that order; junction bases with no gene match: 9. The material sequenced was peripheral blood, taken from a patient treated with radiotherapy plus ipilimumab. The chain links TRBV10-3 to TRBJ2-3; 7 bases agree with TRBD1. The TCR originated in a human donor with non-small cell lung cancer who had a partial response to radiotherapy plus ipilimumab. Here the CDR3 DNA reads TGTGCCATCGGAGAACAGGGGTCCGCAGATACGCAGTATTTT. Translated: CAIGEQGSADTQYF.